Listed below are T cell receptor beta chains from one sample, sequenced in a study of blood T cell repertoires in COVID-19. Sequenced by immunoSEQ multiplex PCR; TCRdb stores in-frame clones only, minus some. The sample has around 450,000 clones, 80% to 90% seen once; the top ten hold roughly 4%. Material: peripheral blood. These receptors were taken from a woman in her twenties or thirties with acute or convalescent COVID-19. CDR3s leave out the opening cysteine and the closing phenylalanine or tryptophan. The D gene is left open where the match is weak. Rows give clone size only sometimes, using once, few, many, or a class for an expanded clone.

abundance: NA; v_gene: TRBV2; d_gene: NA; len: 12; CDR3aa: ASSEERNTGELF
abundance: NA; v_gene: TRBV4-1; d_gene: NA; len: 13; CDR3aa: ASSQTGLSNTEAF
abundance: NA; v_gene: TRBV7-3; d_gene: TRBD2; len: 13; CDR3aa: ASSAGLAESNEQF
abundance: few; v_gene: TRBV15; d_gene: NA; len: 10; CDR3aa: ATSKGDQPQH
abundance: NA; v_gene: TRBV19; d_gene: TRBD1; len: 13; CDR3aa: ASSIAPTGGSPLH
abundance: NA; v_gene: TRBV5-4; d_gene: TRBD2; len: 14; CDR3aa: ASSLLLAGGPETQY
abundance: NA; v_gene: TRBV11-2; d_gene: NA; len: 16; CDR3aa: ASSLGAGGLSSGNTIY
abundance: NA; v_gene: TRBV11-2; d_gene: TRBD1; len: 13; CDR3aa: ASSLQGVSGNTIY
abundance: NA; v_gene: TRBV12-3/TRBV12-4; d_gene: NA; len: 11; CDR3aa: ASSPGAGYEQY
abundance: NA; v_gene: TRBV4-1; d_gene: TRBD1; len: 13; CDR3aa: ASSRGDRNTDTQY
abundance: few; v_gene: TRBV5-4; d_gene: NA; len: 14; CDR3aa: ASSPRLDANTGELF
abundance: once; v_gene: TRBV28; d_gene: TRBD1; len: 13; CDR3aa: ASSSASGGRETQY
abundance: NA; v_gene: TRBV4-1; d_gene: NA; len: 10; CDR3aa: ASSQDIGEQY
abundance: NA; v_gene: TRBV27; d_gene: NA; len: 10; CDR3aa: ASGTPNTEAF
abundance: NA; v_gene: TRBV9; d_gene: TRBD1; len: 16; CDR3aa: ASSANRDRVTYNSPLH
abundance: NA; v_gene: TRBV12-3/TRBV12-4; d_gene: TRBD1; len: 11; CDR3aa: ASSPRDRNEAF
abundance: once; v_gene: TRBV5-6; d_gene: NA; len: 11; CDR3aa: ASSLGEAGEQF
abundance: NA; v_gene: TRBV2; d_gene: TRBD2; len: 13; CDR3aa: ASSEAGGPIDTQY
abundance: NA; v_gene: TRBV19; d_gene: TRBD2; len: 12; CDR3aa: ASSIGRGGNEQF
abundance: few; v_gene: TRBV11-3; d_gene: NA; len: 14; CDR3aa: ASSLADSHFFYEQY
abundance: NA; v_gene: TRBV7-2; d_gene: TRBD1; len: 11; CDR3aa: ASSQGVFGIQY
abundance: NA; v_gene: TRBV27; d_gene: NA; len: 12; CDR3aa: ASSQISGANVLT
abundance: NA; v_gene: TRBV5-6; d_gene: NA; len: 13; CDR3aa: ASSLVLTGANVLT
abundance: NA; v_gene: TRBV19; d_gene: NA; len: 13; CDR3aa: ASGMGGHANTEAF
abundance: NA; v_gene: TRBV4-1; d_gene: NA; len: 12; CDR3aa: ASSQDGWRETQY
abundance: NA; v_gene: TRBV18; d_gene: TRBD1; len: 15; CDR3aa: ASSPRDRGHNRGELF
abundance: NA; v_gene: TRBV24-1; d_gene: NA; len: 12; CDR3aa: ATSDTGRVTEAF
abundance: NA; v_gene: TRBV9; d_gene: NA; len: 13; CDR3aa: ASSVQGSSTDTQY
abundance: NA; v_gene: TRBV7-3; d_gene: TRBD2; len: 11; CDR3aa: ASSPNTGGAQY
abundance: NA; v_gene: TRBV6-5; d_gene: NA; len: 11; CDR3aa: ASLKEWDQPQH
abundance: NA; v_gene: TRBV5-5; d_gene: NA; len: 13; CDR3aa: ASSFGGYAKNIQY
abundance: NA; v_gene: TRBV19; d_gene: NA; len: 13; CDR3aa: ASSPSGAGDYEQY
abundance: NA; v_gene: TRBV7-2; d_gene: NA; len: 11; CDR3aa: ASSLVGGSPLH
abundance: NA; v_gene: TRBV2; d_gene: NA; len: 12; CDR3aa: ASTQGITNYGYT
abundance: NA; v_gene: TRBV12-3/TRBV12-4; d_gene: NA; len: 10; CDR3aa: ASSLNMETQY
abundance: once; v_gene: TRBV5-1; d_gene: NA; len: 12; CDR3aa: ASSLWGLWETQY
abundance: NA; v_gene: TRBV24-1; d_gene: TRBD1; len: 14; CDR3aa: ATSDPRQGLNQPQH
abundance: NA; v_gene: TRBV7-8; d_gene: TRBD1; len: 14; CDR3aa: ASSLGDRGRTDTQY
abundance: once; v_gene: TRBV6-1; d_gene: NA; len: 12; CDR3aa: ASSDTVFGNTIY
abundance: NA; v_gene: TRBV6-4; d_gene: NA; len: 13; CDR3aa: ASSDSTGGNTEAF
abundance: NA; v_gene: TRBV5-5; d_gene: TRBD1; len: 14; CDR3aa: ASSTRQGNSYNEQF
abundance: NA; v_gene: TRBV5-4; d_gene: NA; len: 10; CDR3aa: ASSSPTDTQY
abundance: NA; v_gene: TRBV12-3/TRBV12-4; d_gene: NA; len: 11; CDR3aa: ASSLQGGTEAF
abundance: NA; v_gene: TRBV11-2; d_gene: NA; len: 13; CDR3aa: ASSPGGRKNQPQH
abundance: NA; v_gene: TRBV2; d_gene: NA; len: 13; CDR3aa: ASSFRGDGYNEQF
abundance: NA; v_gene: TRBV6-5; d_gene: TRBD1; len: 10; CDR3aa: ASSYGQGEAF
abundance: few; v_gene: TRBV27; d_gene: NA; len: 11; CDR3aa: ASTPGLFHEQY
abundance: once; v_gene: TRBV12-5; d_gene: NA; len: 14; CDR3aa: ASGLVDPRGNQPQH
abundance: few; v_gene: TRBV30; d_gene: TRBD1; len: 13; CDR3aa: AWSASGQGNTPLH
abundance: NA; v_gene: TRBV5-8; d_gene: TRBD1; len: 14; CDR3aa: ASSRTGTGNTGELF
abundance: NA; v_gene: TRBV11-3; d_gene: NA; len: 12; CDR3aa: ASSRYRESYEQY